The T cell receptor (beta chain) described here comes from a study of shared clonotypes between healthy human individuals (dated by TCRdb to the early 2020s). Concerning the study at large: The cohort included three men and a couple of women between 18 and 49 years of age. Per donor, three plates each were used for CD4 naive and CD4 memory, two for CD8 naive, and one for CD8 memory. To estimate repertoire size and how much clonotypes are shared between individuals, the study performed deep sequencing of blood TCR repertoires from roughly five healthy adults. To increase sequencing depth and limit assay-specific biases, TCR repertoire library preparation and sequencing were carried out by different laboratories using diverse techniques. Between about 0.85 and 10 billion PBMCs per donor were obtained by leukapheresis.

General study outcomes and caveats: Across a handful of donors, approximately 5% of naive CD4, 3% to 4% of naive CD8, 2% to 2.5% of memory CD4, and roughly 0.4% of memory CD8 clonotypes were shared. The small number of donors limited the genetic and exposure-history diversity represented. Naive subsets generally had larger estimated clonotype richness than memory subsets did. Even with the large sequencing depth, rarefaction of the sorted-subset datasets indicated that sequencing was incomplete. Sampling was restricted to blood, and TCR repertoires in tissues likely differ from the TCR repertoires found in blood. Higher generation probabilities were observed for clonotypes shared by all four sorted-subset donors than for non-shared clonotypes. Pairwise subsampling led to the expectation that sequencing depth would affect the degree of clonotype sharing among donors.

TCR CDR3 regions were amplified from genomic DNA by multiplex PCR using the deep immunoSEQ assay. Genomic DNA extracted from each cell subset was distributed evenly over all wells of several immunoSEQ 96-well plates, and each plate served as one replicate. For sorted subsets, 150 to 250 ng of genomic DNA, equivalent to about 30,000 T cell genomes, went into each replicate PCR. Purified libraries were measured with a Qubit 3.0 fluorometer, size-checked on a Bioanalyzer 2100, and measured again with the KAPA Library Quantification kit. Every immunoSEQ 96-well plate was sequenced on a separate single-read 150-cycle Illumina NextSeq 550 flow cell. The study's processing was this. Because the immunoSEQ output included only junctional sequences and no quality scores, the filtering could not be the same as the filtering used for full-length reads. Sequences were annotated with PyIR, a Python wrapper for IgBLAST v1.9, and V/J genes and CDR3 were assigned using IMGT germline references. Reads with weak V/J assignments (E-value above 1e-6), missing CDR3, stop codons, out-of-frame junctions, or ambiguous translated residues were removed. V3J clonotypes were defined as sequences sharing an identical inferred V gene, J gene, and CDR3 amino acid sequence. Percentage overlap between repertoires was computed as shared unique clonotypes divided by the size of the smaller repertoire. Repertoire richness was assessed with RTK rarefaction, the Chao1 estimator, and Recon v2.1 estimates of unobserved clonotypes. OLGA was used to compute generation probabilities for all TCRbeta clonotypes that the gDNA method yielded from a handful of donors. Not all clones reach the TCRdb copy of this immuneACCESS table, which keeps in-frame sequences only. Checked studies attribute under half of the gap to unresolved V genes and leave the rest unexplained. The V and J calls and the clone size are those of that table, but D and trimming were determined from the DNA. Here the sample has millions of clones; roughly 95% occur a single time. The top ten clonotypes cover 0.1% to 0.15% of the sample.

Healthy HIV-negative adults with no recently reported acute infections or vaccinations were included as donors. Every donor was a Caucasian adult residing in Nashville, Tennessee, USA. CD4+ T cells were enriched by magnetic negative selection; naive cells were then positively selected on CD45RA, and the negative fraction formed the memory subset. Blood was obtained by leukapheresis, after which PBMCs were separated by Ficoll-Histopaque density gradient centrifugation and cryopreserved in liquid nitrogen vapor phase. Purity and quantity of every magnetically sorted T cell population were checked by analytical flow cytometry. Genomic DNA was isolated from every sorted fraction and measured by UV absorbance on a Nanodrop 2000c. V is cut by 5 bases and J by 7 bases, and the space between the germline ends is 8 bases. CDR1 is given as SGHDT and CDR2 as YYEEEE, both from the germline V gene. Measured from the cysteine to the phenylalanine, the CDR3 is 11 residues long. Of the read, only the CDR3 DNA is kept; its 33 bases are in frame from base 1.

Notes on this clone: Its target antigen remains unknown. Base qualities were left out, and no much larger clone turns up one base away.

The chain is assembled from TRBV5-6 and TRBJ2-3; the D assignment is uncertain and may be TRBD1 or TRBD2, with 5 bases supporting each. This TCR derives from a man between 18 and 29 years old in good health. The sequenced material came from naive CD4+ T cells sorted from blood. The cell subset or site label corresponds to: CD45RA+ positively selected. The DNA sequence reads TGTGCCAGCAGTTGGGACCATACGCAGTATTTT. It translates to CASSWDHTQYF. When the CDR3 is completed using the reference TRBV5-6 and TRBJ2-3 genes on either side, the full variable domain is DAGVTQSPTHLIKTRGQQVTLRCSPKSGHDTVSWYQQALGQGPQFIFQYYEEEERQRGNFPDRFSGHQFPNYSSELNVNALLLGDSALYLCASSWDHTQYFGPGTRLTVL.